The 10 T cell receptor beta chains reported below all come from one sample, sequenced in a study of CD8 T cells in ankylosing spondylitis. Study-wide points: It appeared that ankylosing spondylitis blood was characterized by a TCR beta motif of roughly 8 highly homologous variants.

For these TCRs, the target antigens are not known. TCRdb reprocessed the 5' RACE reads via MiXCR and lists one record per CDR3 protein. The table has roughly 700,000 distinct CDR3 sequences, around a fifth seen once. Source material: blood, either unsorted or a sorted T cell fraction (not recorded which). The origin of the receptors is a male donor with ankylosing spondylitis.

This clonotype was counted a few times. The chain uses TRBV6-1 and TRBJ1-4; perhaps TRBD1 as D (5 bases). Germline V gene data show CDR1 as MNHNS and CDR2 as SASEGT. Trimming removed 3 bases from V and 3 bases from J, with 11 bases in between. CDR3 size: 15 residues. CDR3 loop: CASSERGRPNEKLFF. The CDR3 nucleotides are TGTGCCAGCAGTGAGCGGGGACGACCTAATGAAAAACTGTTTTTT.

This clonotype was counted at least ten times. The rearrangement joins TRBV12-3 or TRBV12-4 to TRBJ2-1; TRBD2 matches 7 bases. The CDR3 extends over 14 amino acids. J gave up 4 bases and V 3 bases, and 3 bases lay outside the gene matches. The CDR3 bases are TGTGCCAGCAGTTTTGGGGGGGGTTACAATGAGCAGTTCTTC. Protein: CASSFGGGYNEQFF.

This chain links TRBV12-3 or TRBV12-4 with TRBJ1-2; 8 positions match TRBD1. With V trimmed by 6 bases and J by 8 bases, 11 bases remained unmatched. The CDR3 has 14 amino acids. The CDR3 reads CASSPTTGGEGYTF. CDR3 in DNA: TGTGCCAGCAGCCCCACTACAGGGGGTGAAGGCTACACCTTC.

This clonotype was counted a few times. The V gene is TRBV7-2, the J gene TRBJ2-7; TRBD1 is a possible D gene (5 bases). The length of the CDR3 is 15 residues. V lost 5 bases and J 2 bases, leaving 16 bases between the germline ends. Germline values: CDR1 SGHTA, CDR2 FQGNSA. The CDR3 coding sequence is TGTGCCAGCAGCCTATCACCGACAGTAACCTACGAGCAGTACTTC. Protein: CASSLSPTVTYEQYF. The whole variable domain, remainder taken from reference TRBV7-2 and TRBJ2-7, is GAGVSQSPSNKVTEKGKDVELRCDPISGHTALYWYRQSLGQGLEFLIYFQGNSAPDKSGLPSDRFSAERTGGSVSTLTIQRTQQEDSAVYLCASSLSPTVTYEQYFGPGTRLTVT.

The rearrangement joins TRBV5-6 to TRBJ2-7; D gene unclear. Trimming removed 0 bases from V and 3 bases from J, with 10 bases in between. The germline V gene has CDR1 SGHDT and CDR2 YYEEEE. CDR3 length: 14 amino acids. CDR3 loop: CASSLGSALYEQYF. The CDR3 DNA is TGTGCCAGCAGCTTGGGGAGCGCCCTCTACGAGCAGTACTTC.

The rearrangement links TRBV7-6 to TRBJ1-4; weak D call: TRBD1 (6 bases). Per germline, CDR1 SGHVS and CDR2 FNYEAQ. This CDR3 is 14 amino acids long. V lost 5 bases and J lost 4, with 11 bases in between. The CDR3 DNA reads TGTGCCAGCAGCGAGGACAGACTTAATGAAAAACTGTTTTTT. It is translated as CASSEDRLNEKLFF.

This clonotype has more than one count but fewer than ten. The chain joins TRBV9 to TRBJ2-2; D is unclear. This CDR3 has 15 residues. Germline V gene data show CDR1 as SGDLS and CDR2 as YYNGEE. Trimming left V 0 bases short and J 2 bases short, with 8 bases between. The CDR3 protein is CASSVGASNTGELFF. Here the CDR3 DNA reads TGTGCCAGCAGCGTAGGAGCGAGTAACACCGGGGAGCTGTTTTTT.

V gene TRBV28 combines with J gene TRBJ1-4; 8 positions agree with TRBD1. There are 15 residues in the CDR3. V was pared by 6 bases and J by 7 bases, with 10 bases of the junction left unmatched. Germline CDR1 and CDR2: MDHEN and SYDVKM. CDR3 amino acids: CASSRSRGRGEKLFF. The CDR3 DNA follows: TGTGCCAGCAGCCGTTCCAGGGGGCGGGGTGAAAAACTGTTTTTT.

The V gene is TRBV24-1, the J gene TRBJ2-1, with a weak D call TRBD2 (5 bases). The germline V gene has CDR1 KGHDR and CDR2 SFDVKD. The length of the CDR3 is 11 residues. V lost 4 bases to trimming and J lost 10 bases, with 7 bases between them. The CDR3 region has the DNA TGTGCCACCAGTGACCGGGAAGAGCAGTTCTTC. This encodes CATSDREEQFF.

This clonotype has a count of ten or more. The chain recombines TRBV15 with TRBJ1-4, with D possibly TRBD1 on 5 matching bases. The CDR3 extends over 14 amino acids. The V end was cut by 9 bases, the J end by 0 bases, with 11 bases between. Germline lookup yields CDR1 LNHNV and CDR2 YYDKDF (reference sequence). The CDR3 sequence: CATSQGATNEKLFF. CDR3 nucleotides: TGTGCCACGAGCCAAGGGGCAACTAATGAAAAACTGTTTTTT.